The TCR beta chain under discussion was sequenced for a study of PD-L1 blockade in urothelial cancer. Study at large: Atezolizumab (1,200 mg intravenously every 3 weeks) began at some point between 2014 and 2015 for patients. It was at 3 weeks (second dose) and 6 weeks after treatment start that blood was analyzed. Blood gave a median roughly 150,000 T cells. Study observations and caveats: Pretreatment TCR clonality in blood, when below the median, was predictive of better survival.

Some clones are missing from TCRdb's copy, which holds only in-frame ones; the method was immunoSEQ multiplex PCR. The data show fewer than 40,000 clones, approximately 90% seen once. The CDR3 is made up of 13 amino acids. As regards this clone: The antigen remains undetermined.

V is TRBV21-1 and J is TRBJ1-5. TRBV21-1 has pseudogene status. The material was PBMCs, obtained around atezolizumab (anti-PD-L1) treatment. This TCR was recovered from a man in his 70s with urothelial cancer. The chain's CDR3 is CASTWRGSQPQHF. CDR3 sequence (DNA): TGTGCCAGCACCTGGCGAGGTTCTCAGCCCCAGCATTTT.